A single sample gave rise to the 10 T cell receptor beta chains below, sequenced in a study of shared clonotypes between healthy human individuals. The assay was immunoSEQ multiplex PCR, and TCRdb's table has in-frame clones only and misses some. The sample lists fewer than 600,000 clones; about 80% were seen once. Sequencing was performed on PBMCs. The receptors originated from a woman aged 40 to 50 in good health. Some clones in this sample may be carry-over from other donors' samples.

This rearrangement joins TRBV6-1 to TRBJ1-2; D gene uncertain. The CDR3 sequence is 13 residues long. Between the trimmed V and J ends, which lost 2 bases and 6 bases, there was a span of 10 bases. CDR1 is MNHNS and CDR2 is SASEGT in the germline V gene. The CDR3 DNA reads TGTGCCAGCAGTGAATGGAGCTCTGATGGCTACACCTTC. Its protein is CASSEWSSDGYTF.

The chain uses TRBV15 and TRBJ2-2, with D unclear. With 5 bases removed from V and 0 bases from J, the gap between germline ends came to 7 bases. The V gene's germline CDR1 is LNHNV and CDR2 YYDKDF (reference sequence). The CDR3 runs to 14 residues. Here the CDR3 DNA reads TGTGCCACCAGCGGCGGACCGAACACCGGGGAGCTGTTTTTT. Its translation is CATSGGPNTGELFF.

The chain carries TRBV29-1 and TRBJ2-7; D is unclear. The V and J ends lost 2 bases and 6 bases respectively, with 11 bases between them. CDR1 SQVTM and CDR2 ANQGSEA come from the germline V gene. This CDR3 has 12 amino acids. The CDR3 is CSVEWRSGEQYF. CDR3 DNA: TGCAGCGTTGAATGGCGTTCGGGCGAGCAGTACTTC.

This rearrangement joins TRBV30 to TRBJ1-4, with D uncertain. CDR1 is GTSNPN, CDR2 SVGIG, per germline (reference sequence). Trimming stripped 4 bases from V and 3 bases from J, with 9 bases between. This CDR3 has 13 residues. Here the CDR3 DNA reads TGTGCCTGGACAGTTGGGGCTAATGAAAAACTGTTTTTT. Protein: CAWTVGANEKLFF.

The rearrangement links TRBV2 to TRBJ2-7; TRBD1 might be the D (5 bases). In germline, CDR1 is SNHLY, CDR2 FYNNEI. Trimming shortened V by 8 bases and J by 3 bases, and 17 bases separated the two germline ends. The CDR3 spans 14 residues. CDR3 coding DNA: TGTGCCAGCCAAACAGGCTCCGGGTACTACGAGCAGTACTTC. It codes for CASQTGSGYYEQYF. Variable domain in full (rest from reference TRBV2 and TRBJ2-7): EPEVTQTPSHQVTQMGQEVILRCVPISNHLYFYWYRQILGQKVEFLVSFYNNEISEKSEIFDDQFSVERPDGSNFTLKIRSTKLEDSAMYFCASQTGSGYYEQYFGPGTRLTVT.

This chain joins TRBV5-4 and TRBJ2-7; 9 nucleotides agree with TRBD2. Germline CDR1 SGHNT, CDR2 YYREEE (reference sequence). Trimming took 0 bases from V and 4 from J; bases not matched to a gene: 5. The CDR3 sequence is 15 residues long. CDR3 sequence: CASSLGSGSSYEQYF. As DNA, the CDR3 is TGTGCCAGCAGCTTGGGTAGCGGGAGTTCGTACGAGCAGTACTTC.

The chain couples TRBV6-5 to TRBJ1-1; D remains ambiguous. Germline lookup yields CDR1 MNHEY and CDR2 SVGAGI. V lost 5 bases and J lost 1, with 11 bases in between. The CDR3 has 14 residues. The CDR3, as DNA: TGTGCCAGCAGTACCCACCAACCGAACACTGAAGCTTTCTTT. As protein: CASSTHQPNTEAFF.

The CDR3 bases are TGTGCCAGCAGCTTTTCAGGGGGAGAAAAACTGTTTTTT. Its translation: CASSFSGGEKLFF. The rearrangement uses TRBV7-9 and TRBJ1-4; 7 nucleotides align to TRBD1. Losses at the gene ends were 3 bases for V and 8 bases for J; bases not matched to a gene: 3. Germline V lookup: CDR1 SEHNR, CDR2 FQNEAQ (reference sequence). The CDR3 is 13 amino acids.

As concerns this clone: The junction shows a germline mismatch at one end, possibly a read error. The V and J genes are TRBV29-1 and TRBJ2-3; D is unresolved. The CDR3 runs to 11 residues. Germline CDR1 is SQVTM and CDR2 is ANQGSEA. The CDR3 sequence is CSGVKSDTQCF. In DNA form, the CDR3 reads TGCAGCGGGGTCAAATCAGATACGCAGTGTTTT.

The chain couples TRBV29-1 to TRBJ2-5; weak D call: TRBD2 (5 bases). The assigned J gene may be wrong: the sequence end matches TRBJ2-7 better. There are 12 residues in the CDR3. CDR1 and CDR2 (germline): SQVTM, ANQGSEA. The CDR3 region is CSVESGDYEQYF. CDR3 coding DNA: TGCAGCGTTGAGTCCGGGGACTACGAGCAGTACTTC.